The table lists the clone carrying this T cell receptor beta chain with many counts. Its cognate antigen is unknown. Trimming at V came to 4 bases and at J to 3 bases, leaving 5 bases not matched to a gene. From germline, CDR1 is MDHEN and CDR2 SYDVKM. The CDR3 covers 14 residues. The data are from a study of T cells in Graves' hyperthyroidism and ophthalmopathy. RNA transcripts were the template for amplifying TCR beta CDR3 regions. The primer set for the first-round RT-PCR of the TCR CDR3 was HTBI. TCRdb fed the multiplex PCR reads into MiXCR, producing one record per CDR3 protein. The sample has around 280,000 distinct CDR3 sequences, roughly 13% seen once. Study-wide results and limits: In the blood, most expanded thyroid clonotypes above 0.001 appeared as well.

This TCR was sampled from a woman aged 35 to 49 with Graves' hyperthyroidism. Input material: blood. The rearrangement joins TRBV28 to TRBJ2-7, with 8 bases fitting TRBD2. The DNA for the CDR3 is TGTGCCAGCAGTTCCGTAGCGGGAAGCTACGAGCAGTACTTC. Amino acid sequence: CASSSVAGSYEQYF.